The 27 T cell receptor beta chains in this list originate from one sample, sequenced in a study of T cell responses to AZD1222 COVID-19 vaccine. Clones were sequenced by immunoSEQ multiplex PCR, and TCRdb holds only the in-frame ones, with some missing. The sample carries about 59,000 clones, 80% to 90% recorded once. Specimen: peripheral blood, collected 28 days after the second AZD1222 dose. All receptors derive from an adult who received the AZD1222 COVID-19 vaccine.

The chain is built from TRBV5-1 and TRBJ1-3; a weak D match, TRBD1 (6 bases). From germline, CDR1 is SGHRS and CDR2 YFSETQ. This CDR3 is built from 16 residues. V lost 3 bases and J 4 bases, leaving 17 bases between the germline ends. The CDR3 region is CASSSGAGAKGNTIYF. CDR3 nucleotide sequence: TGCGCCAGCAGCTCAGGGGCGGGCGCCAAAGGAAACACCATATATTTT.

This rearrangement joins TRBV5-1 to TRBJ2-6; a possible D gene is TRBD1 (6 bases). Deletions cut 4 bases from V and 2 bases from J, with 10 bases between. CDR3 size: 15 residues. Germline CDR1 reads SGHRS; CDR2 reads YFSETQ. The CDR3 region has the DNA TGCGCCAGCAGCCCTACAGGGACTGGGGCCAACGTCCTGACTTTC. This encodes CASSPTGTGANVLTF.

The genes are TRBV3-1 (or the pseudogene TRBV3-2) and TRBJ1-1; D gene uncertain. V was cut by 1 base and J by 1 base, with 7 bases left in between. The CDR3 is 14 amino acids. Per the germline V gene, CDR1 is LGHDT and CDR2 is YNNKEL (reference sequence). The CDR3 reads CASSQGATNTEAFF. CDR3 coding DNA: TGTGCCAGCAGCCAAGGAGCGACGAACACTGAAGCTTTCTTT.

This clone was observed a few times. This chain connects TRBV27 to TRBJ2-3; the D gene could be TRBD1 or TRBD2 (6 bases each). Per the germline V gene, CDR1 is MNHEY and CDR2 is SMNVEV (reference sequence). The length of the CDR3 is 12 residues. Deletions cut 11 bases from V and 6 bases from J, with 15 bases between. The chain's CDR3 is CASGVGADTQYF. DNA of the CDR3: TGTGCCTCGGGGGTGGGGGCTGATACGCAGTATTTT.

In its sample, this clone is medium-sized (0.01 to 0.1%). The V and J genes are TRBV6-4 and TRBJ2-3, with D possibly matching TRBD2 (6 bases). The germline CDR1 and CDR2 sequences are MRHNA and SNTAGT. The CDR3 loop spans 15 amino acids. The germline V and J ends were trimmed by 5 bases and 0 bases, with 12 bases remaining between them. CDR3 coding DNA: TGTGCCAGCAGTACGAGCGGGTCTAGCACAGATACGCAGTATTTT. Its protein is CASSTSGSSTDTQYF.

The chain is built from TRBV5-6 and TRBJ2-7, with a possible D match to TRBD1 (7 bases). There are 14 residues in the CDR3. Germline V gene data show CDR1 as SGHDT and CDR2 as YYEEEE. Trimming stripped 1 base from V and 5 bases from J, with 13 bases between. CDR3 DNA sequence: TGTGCCAGCAGCTTGCTCAGGGGGGCCCACGAGCAGTACTTC. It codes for CASSLLRGAHEQYF.

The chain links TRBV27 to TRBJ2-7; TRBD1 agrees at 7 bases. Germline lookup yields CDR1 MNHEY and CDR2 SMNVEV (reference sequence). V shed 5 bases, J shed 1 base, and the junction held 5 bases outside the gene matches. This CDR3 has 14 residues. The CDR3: CASSTRQGSYEQYF. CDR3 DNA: TGTGCCAGCAGTACCCGACAGGGATCCTACGAGCAGTACTTC.

CDR3 in DNA: TGTGCCACCAGTGATTATGAGGCAACTAATGAAAAACTGTTTTTT. Amino acids: CATSDYEATNEKLFF. This chain uses TRBV24-1 with TRBJ1-4, with D unclear. The ends were cut back, 2 bases at V and 0 bases at J, with 6 bases in the middle. Germline lookup yields CDR1 KGHDR and CDR2 SFDVKD. CDR3 size: 15 residues.

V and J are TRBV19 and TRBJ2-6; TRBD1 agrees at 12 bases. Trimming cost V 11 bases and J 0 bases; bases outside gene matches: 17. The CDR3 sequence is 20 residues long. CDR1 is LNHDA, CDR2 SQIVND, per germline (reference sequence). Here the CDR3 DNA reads TGTGCCTCCACGCCCGGGACAGGGGGCCCTCCTTTCTCTGGGGCCAACGTCCTGACTTTC. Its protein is CASTPGTGGPPFSGANVLTF.

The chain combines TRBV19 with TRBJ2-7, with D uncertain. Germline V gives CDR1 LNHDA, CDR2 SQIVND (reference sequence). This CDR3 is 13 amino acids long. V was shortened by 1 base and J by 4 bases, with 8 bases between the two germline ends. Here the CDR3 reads CASSIGGKYEQYF. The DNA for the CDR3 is TGTGCCAGTAGTATAGGTGGGAAATACGAGCAGTACTTC.

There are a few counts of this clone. CDR3 amino acids: CAISEGEAYGYTF. The CDR3 region has the DNA TGTGCCATCAGTGAGGGAGAAGCCTATGGCTACACCTTC. V is TRBV10-3 and J is TRBJ1-2; D gene uncertain. CDR3 length: 13 residues. Germline CDR1 reads ENHRY; CDR2 reads SYGVKD. Deletions cut 2 bases from V and 4 bases from J, with 8 bases between.

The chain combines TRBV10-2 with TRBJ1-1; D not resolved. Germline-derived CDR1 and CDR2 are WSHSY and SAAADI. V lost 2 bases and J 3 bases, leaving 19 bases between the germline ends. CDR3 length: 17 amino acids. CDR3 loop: CASSEPASWSPDTEAFF. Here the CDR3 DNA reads TGCGCCAGCAGTGAGCCGGCCTCGTGGAGTCCGGACACTGAAGCTTTCTTT.

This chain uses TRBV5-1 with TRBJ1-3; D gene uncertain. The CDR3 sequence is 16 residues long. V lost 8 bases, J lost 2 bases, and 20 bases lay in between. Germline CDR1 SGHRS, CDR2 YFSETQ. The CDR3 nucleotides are TGCGCCAGTAAGTCCGGGTGGTCAGGTCCTGGAAACACCATATATTTT. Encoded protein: CASKSGWSGPGNTIYF.

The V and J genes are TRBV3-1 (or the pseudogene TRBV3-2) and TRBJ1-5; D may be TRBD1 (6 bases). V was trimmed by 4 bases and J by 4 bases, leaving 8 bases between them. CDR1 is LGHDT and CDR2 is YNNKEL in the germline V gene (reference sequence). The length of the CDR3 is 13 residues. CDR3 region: CASSPDRNQPQHF. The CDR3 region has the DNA TGTGCCAGCAGCCCAGACAGGAATCAGCCCCAGCATTTT.

The CDR3 DNA follows: TGTGCCAGCAGCCGACTAGCGGGAGGGCCGGATACGCAGTATTTT. It translates to CASSRLAGGPDTQYF. J is TRBJ2-3 and V is TRBV9; 14 bases line up with TRBD2. Germline assignment: CDR1 SGDLS and CDR2 YYNGEE. The CDR3 sequence is 15 residues long. With V trimmed by 4 bases and J by 6 bases, 4 bases remained unmatched.

The CDR3 nucleotides are TGTGCCAGCAGCTTAATTGGGGCAACCACCGGGGAGCTGTTTTTT. Residues: CASSLIGATTGELFF. V gene TRBV7-3 combines with J gene TRBJ2-2, with a possible D match to TRBD1 (5 bases). The CDR3 runs to 15 residues. Germline CDR1 SGHTA, CDR2 FQGTGA. V shed 1 base and J shed 4 bases, with 10 bases lying between them.

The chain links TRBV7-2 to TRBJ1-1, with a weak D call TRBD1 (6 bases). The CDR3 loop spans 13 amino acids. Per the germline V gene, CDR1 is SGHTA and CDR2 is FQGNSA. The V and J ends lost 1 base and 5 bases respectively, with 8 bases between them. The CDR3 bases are TGTGCCAGCAGCTTAGGCCAGGGGACTGAAGCTTTCTTT. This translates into CASSLGQGTEAFF.

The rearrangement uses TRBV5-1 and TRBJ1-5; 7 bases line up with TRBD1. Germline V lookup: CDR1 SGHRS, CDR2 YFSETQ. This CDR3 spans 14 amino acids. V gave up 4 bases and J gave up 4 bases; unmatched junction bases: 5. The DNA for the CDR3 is TGCGCCAGCAGCCACGGGACAGCAAATCAGCCCCAGCATTTT. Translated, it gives CASSHGTANQPQHF.

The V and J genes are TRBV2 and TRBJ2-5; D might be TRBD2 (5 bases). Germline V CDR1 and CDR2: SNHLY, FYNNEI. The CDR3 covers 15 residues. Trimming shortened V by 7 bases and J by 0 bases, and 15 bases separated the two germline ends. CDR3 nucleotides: TGTGCCAGCAAGGTTGAGCGGAGCCACCAAGAGACCCAGTACTTC. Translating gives CASKVERSHQETQYF. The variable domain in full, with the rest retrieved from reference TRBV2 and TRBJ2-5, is EPEVTQTPSHQVTQMGQEVILRCVPISNHLYFYWYRQILGQKVEFLVSFYNNEISEKSEIFDDQFSVERPDGSNFTLKIRSTKLEDSAMYFCASKVERSHQETQYFGPGTRLLVL.

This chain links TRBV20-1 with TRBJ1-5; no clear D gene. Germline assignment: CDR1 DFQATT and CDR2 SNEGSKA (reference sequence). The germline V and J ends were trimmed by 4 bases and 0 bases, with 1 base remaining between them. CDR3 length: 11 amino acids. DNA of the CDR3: TGCAGTGCTACTAGCAATCAGCCCCAGCATTTT. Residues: CSATSNQPQHF.

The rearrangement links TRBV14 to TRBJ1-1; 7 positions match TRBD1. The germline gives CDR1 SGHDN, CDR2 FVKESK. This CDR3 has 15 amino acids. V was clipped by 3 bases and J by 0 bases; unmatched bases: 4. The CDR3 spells CASSQRQGLNTEAFF. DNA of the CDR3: TGTGCCAGCAGCCAGCGACAGGGACTGAACACTGAAGCTTTCTTT.

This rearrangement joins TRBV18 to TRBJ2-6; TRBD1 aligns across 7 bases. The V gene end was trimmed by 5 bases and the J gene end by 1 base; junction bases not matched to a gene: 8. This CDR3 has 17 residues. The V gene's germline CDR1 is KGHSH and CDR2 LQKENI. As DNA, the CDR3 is TGTGCCAGCTCATCCGCGACAGGGCGATCTGGGGCCAACGTCCTGACTTTC. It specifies CASSSATGRSGANVLTF. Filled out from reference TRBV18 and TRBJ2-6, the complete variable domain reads NAGVMQNPRHLVRRRGQEARLRCSPMKGHSHVYWYRQLPEEGLKFMVYLQKENIIDESGMPKERFSAEFPKEGPSILRIQQVVRGDSAAYFCASSSATGRSGANVLTFGAGSRLTVL.

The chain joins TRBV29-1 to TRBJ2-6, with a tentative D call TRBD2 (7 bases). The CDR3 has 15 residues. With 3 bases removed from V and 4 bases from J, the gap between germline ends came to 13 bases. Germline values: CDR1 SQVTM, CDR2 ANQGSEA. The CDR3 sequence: CSVEAGAEGANVLTF. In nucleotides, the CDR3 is TGCAGCGTTGAGGCGGGGGCTGAAGGGGCCAACGTCCTGACTTTC.

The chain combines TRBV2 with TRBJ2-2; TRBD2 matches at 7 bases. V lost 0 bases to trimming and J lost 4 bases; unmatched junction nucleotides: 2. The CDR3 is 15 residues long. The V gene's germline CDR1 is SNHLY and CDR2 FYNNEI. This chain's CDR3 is CASSEARGSTGELFF. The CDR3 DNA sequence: TGTGCCAGCAGTGAAGCGCGGGGGAGCACCGGGGAGCTGTTTTTT.

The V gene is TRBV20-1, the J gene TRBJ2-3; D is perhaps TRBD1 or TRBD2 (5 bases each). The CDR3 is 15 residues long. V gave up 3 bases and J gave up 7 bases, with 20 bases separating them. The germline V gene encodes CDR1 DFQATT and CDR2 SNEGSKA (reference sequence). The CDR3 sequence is CSASYGRGQQYTQYF. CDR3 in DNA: TGCAGTGCTAGTTACGGCCGGGGCCAGCAATATACGCAGTATTTT.

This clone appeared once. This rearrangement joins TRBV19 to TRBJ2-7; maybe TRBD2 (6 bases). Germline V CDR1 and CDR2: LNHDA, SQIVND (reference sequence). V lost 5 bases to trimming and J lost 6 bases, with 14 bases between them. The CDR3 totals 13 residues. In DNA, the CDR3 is TGTGCCAGTAGTCTGAAGGGCGGGGTCGAGCAGTACTTC. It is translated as CASSLKGGVEQYF.

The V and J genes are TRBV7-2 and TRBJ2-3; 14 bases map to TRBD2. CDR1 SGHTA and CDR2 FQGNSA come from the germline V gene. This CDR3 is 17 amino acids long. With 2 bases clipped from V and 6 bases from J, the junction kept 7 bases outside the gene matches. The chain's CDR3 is CASSLSGRTSGRDTQYF. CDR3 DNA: TGTGCCAGCAGCTTAAGTGGACGGACTAGCGGGAGGGATACGCAGTATTTT.